These 27 T cell receptor beta chains share one sample of origin, sequenced in a study of control samples from healthy donors and cancer patients. Produced via immunoSEQ multiplex PCR; TCRdb's table is partial and in-frame only. This sample has tens of thousands of clones, with roughly 82% found just once. The sequencing sample was made of blood. The receptors derive from a man aged 50-59 years in good health.

As for this clone: Other nucleotide sequences from this sample produce the same CDR3. The J gene is TRBJ1-1, the V gene TRBV7-9; possibly TRBD1 for D (6 bases). Germline V gene sequence: CDR1 SEHNR, CDR2 FQNEAQ (reference sequence). There are 14 residues in the CDR3. The V end lost 1 base, the J end lost 4 bases, and 10 bases lay between the germline ends. CDR3 DNA: TGTGCCAGCAGCTTAGTGCAGGGGCCCACTGAAGCTTTCTTT. Translation: CASSLVQGPTEAFF. The variable domain in full, completed from reference TRBV7-9 and TRBJ1-1, reads DTGVSQNPRHKITKRGQNVTFRCDPISEHNRLYWYRQTLGQGPEFLTYFQNEAQLEKSRLLSDRFSAERPKGSFSTLEIQRTEQGDSAMYLCASSLVQGPTEAFFGQGTRLTVV.

The chain has TRBV2 and TRBJ1-3; 9 bases align to TRBD1. In germline, CDR1 is SNHLY, CDR2 FYNNEI. Trimming at V came to 6 bases and at J to 8 bases, leaving 5 bases not matched to a gene. This CDR3 region has 13 residues. CDR3 region: CASSGTGSDTIYF. In DNA form, the CDR3 reads TGTGCCAGCAGCGGGACAGGGAGTGACACCATATATTTT.

The V call is TRBV6-1, the J call TRBJ1-1, with D maybe TRBD1 (5 bases). The germline V gene encodes CDR1 MNHNS and CDR2 SASEGT. The CDR3 has 14 residues. Trimming left V 1 base short and J 2 bases short, with 8 bases between. The CDR3 region is CASSEDRTNTEAFF. DNA of the CDR3: TGTGCCAGCAGTGAAGACAGGACCAACACTGAAGCTTTCTTT.

The V call is TRBV7-9, the J call TRBJ1-1; possibly TRBD1 for D (5 bases). Germline V lookup: CDR1 SEHNR, CDR2 FQNEAQ (reference sequence). V lost 4 bases and J 1 base, leaving 10 bases between the germline ends. The CDR3 extends over 14 amino acids. The CDR3 sequence is CASSSTGQNTEAFF. CDR3 bases: TGTGCCAGCAGCTCAACCGGACAGAACACTGAAGCTTTCTTT.

This clone was detected a few times. The chain employs TRBV5-1 and TRBJ2-7, with D possibly TRBD2 on 6 matching bases. The V gene lost 4 bases and the J gene lost 4 bases, with 24 bases spanning the gap. CDR3 length: 17 amino acids. The V gene's germline CDR1 is SGHRS and CDR2 YFSETQ. CDR3 residues: CASSLDARAGGLYEQYF. The CDR3, as DNA: TGCGCCAGCAGCCTCGATGCAAGGGCAGGAGGACTATACGAGCAGTACTTC.

The gene calls are TRBV6-1 and TRBJ2-1; D may be TRBD1 (6 bases). This CDR3 has 20 residues. Deletions cut 2 bases from V and 0 bases from J, with 23 bases between. The germline CDR1 and CDR2 sequences are MNHNS and SASEGT. Written as DNA, the CDR3 is TGTGCCAGCAGTGAACTACCCGGACAGTCCTTCTTTAGCTCCTACAATGAGCAGTTCTTC. Residues: CASSELPGQSFFSSYNEQFF.

The V call is TRBV5-8, the J call TRBJ1-4; D gene uncertain. V was cut by 5 bases and J by 0 bases, with 11 bases left in between. This CDR3 is 15 amino acids long. CDR1 and CDR2 (germline): SGHTS, YDEGEE. The CDR3 reads CASSPDFATNEKLFF. CDR3 nucleotide sequence: TGTGCCAGCAGTCCCGATTTTGCAACTAATGAAAAACTGTTTTTT.

The V call is TRBV6-1, the J call TRBJ1-1; 7 positions agree with TRBD1. Germline V gene lookup returns CDR1 MNHNS and CDR2 SASEGT. V trimming: 3 bases; J trimming: 4 bases; junction bases outside the gene matches: 5. This CDR3 spans 14 amino acids. The CDR3 DNA sequence: TGTGCCAGCAGTGACAGGGGGGGCATCACTGAAGCTTTCTTT. This gives the protein CASSDRGGITEAFF.

This sequence joins TRBV14 and TRBJ1-3; D is perhaps TRBD1 (6 bases). This CDR3 contains 15 residues. The V end lost 4 bases, the J end lost 0 bases, and 10 bases lay between the germline ends. Per the germline V gene, CDR1 is SGHDN and CDR2 is FVKESK. The chain's CDR3 is CASSPGHHSGNTIYF. The DNA of the CDR3 is TGTGCCAGCAGCCCGGGACACCACTCTGGAAACACCATATATTTT. The whole variable domain, remainder taken from reference TRBV14 and TRBJ1-3, is EAGVTQFPSHSVIEKGQTVTLRCDPISGHDNLYWYRRVMGKEIKFLLHFVKESKQDESGMPNNRFLAERTGGTYSTLKVQPAELEDSGVYFCASSPGHHSGNTIYFGEGSWLTVV.

The chain has TRBV2 and TRBJ1-4; D is unclear. Germline assignment: CDR1 SNHLY and CDR2 FYNNEI. This CDR3 is built from 12 residues. Trimming cost V 6 bases and J 5 bases, with 7 bases left between them. This chain's CDR3 is CASRVGNEKLFF. As DNA, the CDR3 is TGTGCCAGCAGGGTAGGGAATGAAAAACTGTTTTTT. Variable domain in full (rest from reference TRBV2 and TRBJ1-4): EPEVTQTPSHQVTQMGQEVILRCVPISNHLYFYWYRQILGQKVEFLVSFYNNEISEKSEIFDDQFSVERPDGSNFTLKIRSTKLEDSAMYFCASRVGNEKLFFGSGTQLSVL.

The V gene is TRBV4-3, the J gene TRBJ2-3; 9 bases agree with TRBD1. The CDR3 totals 16 residues. After removal of 1 base from V and 6 bases from J, the junction contained 8 bases not matched to a gene. Germline values: CDR1 LGHNA, CDR2 YSLEER. The CDR3 loop reads CASSQGATGGLDTQYF. The CDR3 DNA is TGCGCCAGCAGCCAAGGGGCCACAGGGGGCTTGGATACGCAGTATTTT.

This clone has only one observation. The V and J genes are TRBV9 and TRBJ1-2; 8 bases fit TRBD1. Trimming at V came to 4 bases and at J to 8 bases, leaving 7 bases not matched to a gene. Germline V CDR1 and CDR2: SGDLS, YYNGEE. The CDR3 length is 13 residues. DNA for the CDR3: TGTGCCAGCAGCCGACGGACAGGGCTAGGCTACACCTTC. Translation: CASSRRTGLGYTF.

This clone showed up just a few times. Here the CDR3 reads CASSWGQGGIYEQYF. Written as DNA, the CDR3 is TGTGCCAGCAGCTGGGGACAGGGGGGAATATACGAGCAGTACTTC. This rearrangement joins TRBV5-5 to TRBJ2-7; 11 positions match TRBD1. V was pared by 3 bases and J by 4 bases, with 6 bases of the junction left unmatched. The CDR3 is made up of 15 amino acids. Germline V gene sequence: CDR1 SGHKS, CDR2 YYEKEE (reference sequence).

In the case of this clone: This specimen includes other DNA sequences encoding the same CDR3. The chain links TRBV7-8 to TRBJ2-7; no definite D call. CDR3 length: 13 residues. The V end was cut by 0 bases, the J end by 4 bases, with 7 bases between. CDR1 and CDR2 from the germline V gene are SGHVS and FQNEAQ. This CDR3 is CASSLAREYEQYF. The CDR3 DNA reads as TGTGCCAGCAGCTTAGCAAGAGAATACGAGCAGTACTTC. Together with reference TRBV7-8 and TRBJ2-7, the CDR3 gives the full variable domain: GAGVSQSPRYKVAKRGQDVALRCDPISGHVSLFWYQQALGQGPEFLTYFQNEAQLDKSGLPSDRFFAERPEGSVSTLKIQRTQQEDSAVYLCASSLAREYEQYFGPGTRLTVT.

The chain has TRBV6-5 and TRBJ2-1; no firm D call. Germline V gene sequence: CDR1 MNHEY, CDR2 SVGAGI. This CDR3 is built from 11 residues. V shed 2 bases and J shed 8 bases, with 4 bases lying between them. CDR3 DNA sequence: TGTGCCAGCAGTTACCTATATGAGCAGTTCTTC. Protein product: CASSYLYEQFF.

The CDR3: CASSLVTGGFYEQYF. The CDR3 DNA is TGTGCCAGCAGCTTGGTAACAGGGGGCTTCTACGAGCAGTACTTC. The rearrangement uses TRBV5-8 and TRBJ2-7; 9 positions agree with TRBD1. CDR1 and CDR2 from the germline V gene are SGHTS and YDEGEE. V shed 0 bases and J 3 bases; nucleotides not matched to a gene: 4. The CDR3 length is 15 residues.

The rearrangement uses TRBV19 and TRBJ1-5; 12 bases align to TRBD1. Germline V gives CDR1 LNHDA, CDR2 SQIVND (reference sequence). V was pared by 5 bases and J by 7 bases, with 6 bases of the junction left unmatched. CDR3 length: 15 residues. The CDR3 reads CASSPGQGAVQPQHF. DNA of the CDR3: TGTGCCAGTAGTCCGGGACAGGGGGCCGTCCAGCCCCAGCATTTT. Full variable domain (remainder filled in from reference TRBV19 and TRBJ1-5): DGGITQSPKYLFRKEGQNVTLSCEQNLNHDAMYWYRQDPGQGLRLIYYSQIVNDFQKGDIAEGYSVSREKKESFPLTVTSAQKNPTAFYLCASSPGQGAVQPQHFGDGTRLSIL.

The genes are TRBV2 and TRBJ1-5, with 7 bases identical to TRBD1. This CDR3 has 13 residues. Per germline, CDR1 SNHLY and CDR2 FYNNEI. Trimming cost V 3 bases and J 12 bases; bases outside gene matches: 8. Written as DNA, the CDR3 is TGTGCCAGCAGTGATCAGGGGGGGAGTCACCAGCATTTT. Translation: CASSDQGGSHQHF.

The V gene is TRBV9, the J gene TRBJ2-3; unclear D gene. V lost 4 bases, J lost 2 bases, and 17 bases lay in between. CDR3 length: 16 amino acids. Germline loops: CDR1 SGDLS, CDR2 YYNGEE. The chain's CDR3 is CASSSRLDPLTDTQYF. In nucleotides, the CDR3 is TGTGCCAGCAGCTCCCGTCTAGACCCCCTCACAGATACGCAGTATTTT.

This chain joins TRBV27 and TRBJ1-6; 10 nucleotides align to TRBD1. This CDR3 spans 16 amino acids. Germline lookup yields CDR1 MNHEY and CDR2 SMNVEV (reference sequence). V lost 5 bases and J lost 7; bases outside the gene matches: 8. In nucleotides, the CDR3 is TGTGCCAGCAGTCCATATAAGGACAGGGGGAATTCACCCCTCCACTTT. Translated: CASSPYKDRGNSPLHF.

This chain joins TRBV11-1 and TRBJ2-5; D is perhaps TRBD2 (7 bases). The ends were cut back, 8 bases at V and 0 bases at J, with 16 bases in the middle. This CDR3 contains 15 residues. Germline V CDR1 and CDR2: SGHAT, FQDESV (reference sequence). DNA of the CDR3: TGTGCCAGCGGAGGGGGGGCAGGGTACCAAGAGACCCAGTACTTC. Protein: CASGGGAGYQETQYF.

The chain recombines TRBV3-1 (or the pseudogene TRBV3-2) with TRBJ2-2; TRBD2 aligns across 10 bases. V lost 3 bases, J lost 6 bases, and 4 bases stayed unmatched. The CDR3 has 15 residues. Germline loops: CDR1 LGHDT, CDR2 YNNKEL (reference sequence). The CDR3 DNA is TGTGCCAGCAGCCAGCTAGCGGGAGAACCCGGGGAGCTGTTTTTT. As protein: CASSQLAGEPGELFF.

The CDR3 DNA is TGTGCCAGCAGCCCCCGTGTCGACGGCGAGCAGTACTTC. Residues: CASSPRVDGEQYF. This sequence joins TRBV11-3 and TRBJ2-7; the D is unclear. CDR1 and CDR2 from the germline V gene are SGHNT and YENEEA. CDR3 length: 13 residues. The ends were cut back, 5 bases at V and 6 bases at J, with 14 bases in the middle.

V gene TRBV6-1 combines with J gene TRBJ2-1, with D unresolved. The CDR3 length is 12 residues. Per the germline V gene, CDR1 is MNHNS and CDR2 is SASEGT. Trimming took 2 bases from V and 3 from J, leaving 2 bases between them. Here the CDR3 DNA reads TGTGCCAGCAGTGAAAACTACAATGAGCAGTTCTTC. Its protein is CASSENYNEQFF.

This chain uses TRBV7-9 with TRBJ2-1; 9 bases line up with TRBD1. The V gene's germline CDR1 is SEHNR and CDR2 FQNEAQ (reference sequence). The CDR3 runs 15 residues. V trimming: 5 bases; J trimming: 2 bases; junction bases outside the gene matches: 4. CDR3 DNA: TGTGCCAGCAGCCGTGGGACAGGGCCCTACAATGAGCAGTTCTTC. Residues: CASSRGTGPYNEQFF.

The V call is TRBV9, the J call TRBJ2-1, with TRBD2 matching over 7 bases. The CDR3 consists of 15 residues. The junction had 3 bases not matched to a gene; V was cut back by 0 bases and J by 3 bases. Looked up from germline, CDR1 is SGDLS and CDR2 is YYNGEE. Written as DNA, the CDR3 is TGTGCCAGCAGCGTAGGTAGCGGGCTCTACAATGAGCAGTTCTTC. Encoded protein: CASSVGSGLYNEQFF.

This rearrangement joins TRBV7-2 to TRBJ2-3; D not certain. The CDR3 contains 13 residues. Deletions cut 0 bases from V and 3 bases from J, with 4 bases between. From germline, CDR1 is SGHTA and CDR2 FQGNSA. As DNA, the CDR3 is TGTGCCAGCAGCTTAGCGCAGACAGATACGCAGTATTTT. The encoded protein is CASSLAQTDTQYF. Full variable domain (missing parts from reference TRBV7-2 and TRBJ2-3): GAGVSQSPSNKVTEKGKDVELRCDPISGHTALYWYRQSLGQGLEFLIYFQGNSAPDKSGLPSDRFSAERTGGSVSTLTIQRTQQEDSAVYLCASSLAQTDTQYFGPGTRLTVL.